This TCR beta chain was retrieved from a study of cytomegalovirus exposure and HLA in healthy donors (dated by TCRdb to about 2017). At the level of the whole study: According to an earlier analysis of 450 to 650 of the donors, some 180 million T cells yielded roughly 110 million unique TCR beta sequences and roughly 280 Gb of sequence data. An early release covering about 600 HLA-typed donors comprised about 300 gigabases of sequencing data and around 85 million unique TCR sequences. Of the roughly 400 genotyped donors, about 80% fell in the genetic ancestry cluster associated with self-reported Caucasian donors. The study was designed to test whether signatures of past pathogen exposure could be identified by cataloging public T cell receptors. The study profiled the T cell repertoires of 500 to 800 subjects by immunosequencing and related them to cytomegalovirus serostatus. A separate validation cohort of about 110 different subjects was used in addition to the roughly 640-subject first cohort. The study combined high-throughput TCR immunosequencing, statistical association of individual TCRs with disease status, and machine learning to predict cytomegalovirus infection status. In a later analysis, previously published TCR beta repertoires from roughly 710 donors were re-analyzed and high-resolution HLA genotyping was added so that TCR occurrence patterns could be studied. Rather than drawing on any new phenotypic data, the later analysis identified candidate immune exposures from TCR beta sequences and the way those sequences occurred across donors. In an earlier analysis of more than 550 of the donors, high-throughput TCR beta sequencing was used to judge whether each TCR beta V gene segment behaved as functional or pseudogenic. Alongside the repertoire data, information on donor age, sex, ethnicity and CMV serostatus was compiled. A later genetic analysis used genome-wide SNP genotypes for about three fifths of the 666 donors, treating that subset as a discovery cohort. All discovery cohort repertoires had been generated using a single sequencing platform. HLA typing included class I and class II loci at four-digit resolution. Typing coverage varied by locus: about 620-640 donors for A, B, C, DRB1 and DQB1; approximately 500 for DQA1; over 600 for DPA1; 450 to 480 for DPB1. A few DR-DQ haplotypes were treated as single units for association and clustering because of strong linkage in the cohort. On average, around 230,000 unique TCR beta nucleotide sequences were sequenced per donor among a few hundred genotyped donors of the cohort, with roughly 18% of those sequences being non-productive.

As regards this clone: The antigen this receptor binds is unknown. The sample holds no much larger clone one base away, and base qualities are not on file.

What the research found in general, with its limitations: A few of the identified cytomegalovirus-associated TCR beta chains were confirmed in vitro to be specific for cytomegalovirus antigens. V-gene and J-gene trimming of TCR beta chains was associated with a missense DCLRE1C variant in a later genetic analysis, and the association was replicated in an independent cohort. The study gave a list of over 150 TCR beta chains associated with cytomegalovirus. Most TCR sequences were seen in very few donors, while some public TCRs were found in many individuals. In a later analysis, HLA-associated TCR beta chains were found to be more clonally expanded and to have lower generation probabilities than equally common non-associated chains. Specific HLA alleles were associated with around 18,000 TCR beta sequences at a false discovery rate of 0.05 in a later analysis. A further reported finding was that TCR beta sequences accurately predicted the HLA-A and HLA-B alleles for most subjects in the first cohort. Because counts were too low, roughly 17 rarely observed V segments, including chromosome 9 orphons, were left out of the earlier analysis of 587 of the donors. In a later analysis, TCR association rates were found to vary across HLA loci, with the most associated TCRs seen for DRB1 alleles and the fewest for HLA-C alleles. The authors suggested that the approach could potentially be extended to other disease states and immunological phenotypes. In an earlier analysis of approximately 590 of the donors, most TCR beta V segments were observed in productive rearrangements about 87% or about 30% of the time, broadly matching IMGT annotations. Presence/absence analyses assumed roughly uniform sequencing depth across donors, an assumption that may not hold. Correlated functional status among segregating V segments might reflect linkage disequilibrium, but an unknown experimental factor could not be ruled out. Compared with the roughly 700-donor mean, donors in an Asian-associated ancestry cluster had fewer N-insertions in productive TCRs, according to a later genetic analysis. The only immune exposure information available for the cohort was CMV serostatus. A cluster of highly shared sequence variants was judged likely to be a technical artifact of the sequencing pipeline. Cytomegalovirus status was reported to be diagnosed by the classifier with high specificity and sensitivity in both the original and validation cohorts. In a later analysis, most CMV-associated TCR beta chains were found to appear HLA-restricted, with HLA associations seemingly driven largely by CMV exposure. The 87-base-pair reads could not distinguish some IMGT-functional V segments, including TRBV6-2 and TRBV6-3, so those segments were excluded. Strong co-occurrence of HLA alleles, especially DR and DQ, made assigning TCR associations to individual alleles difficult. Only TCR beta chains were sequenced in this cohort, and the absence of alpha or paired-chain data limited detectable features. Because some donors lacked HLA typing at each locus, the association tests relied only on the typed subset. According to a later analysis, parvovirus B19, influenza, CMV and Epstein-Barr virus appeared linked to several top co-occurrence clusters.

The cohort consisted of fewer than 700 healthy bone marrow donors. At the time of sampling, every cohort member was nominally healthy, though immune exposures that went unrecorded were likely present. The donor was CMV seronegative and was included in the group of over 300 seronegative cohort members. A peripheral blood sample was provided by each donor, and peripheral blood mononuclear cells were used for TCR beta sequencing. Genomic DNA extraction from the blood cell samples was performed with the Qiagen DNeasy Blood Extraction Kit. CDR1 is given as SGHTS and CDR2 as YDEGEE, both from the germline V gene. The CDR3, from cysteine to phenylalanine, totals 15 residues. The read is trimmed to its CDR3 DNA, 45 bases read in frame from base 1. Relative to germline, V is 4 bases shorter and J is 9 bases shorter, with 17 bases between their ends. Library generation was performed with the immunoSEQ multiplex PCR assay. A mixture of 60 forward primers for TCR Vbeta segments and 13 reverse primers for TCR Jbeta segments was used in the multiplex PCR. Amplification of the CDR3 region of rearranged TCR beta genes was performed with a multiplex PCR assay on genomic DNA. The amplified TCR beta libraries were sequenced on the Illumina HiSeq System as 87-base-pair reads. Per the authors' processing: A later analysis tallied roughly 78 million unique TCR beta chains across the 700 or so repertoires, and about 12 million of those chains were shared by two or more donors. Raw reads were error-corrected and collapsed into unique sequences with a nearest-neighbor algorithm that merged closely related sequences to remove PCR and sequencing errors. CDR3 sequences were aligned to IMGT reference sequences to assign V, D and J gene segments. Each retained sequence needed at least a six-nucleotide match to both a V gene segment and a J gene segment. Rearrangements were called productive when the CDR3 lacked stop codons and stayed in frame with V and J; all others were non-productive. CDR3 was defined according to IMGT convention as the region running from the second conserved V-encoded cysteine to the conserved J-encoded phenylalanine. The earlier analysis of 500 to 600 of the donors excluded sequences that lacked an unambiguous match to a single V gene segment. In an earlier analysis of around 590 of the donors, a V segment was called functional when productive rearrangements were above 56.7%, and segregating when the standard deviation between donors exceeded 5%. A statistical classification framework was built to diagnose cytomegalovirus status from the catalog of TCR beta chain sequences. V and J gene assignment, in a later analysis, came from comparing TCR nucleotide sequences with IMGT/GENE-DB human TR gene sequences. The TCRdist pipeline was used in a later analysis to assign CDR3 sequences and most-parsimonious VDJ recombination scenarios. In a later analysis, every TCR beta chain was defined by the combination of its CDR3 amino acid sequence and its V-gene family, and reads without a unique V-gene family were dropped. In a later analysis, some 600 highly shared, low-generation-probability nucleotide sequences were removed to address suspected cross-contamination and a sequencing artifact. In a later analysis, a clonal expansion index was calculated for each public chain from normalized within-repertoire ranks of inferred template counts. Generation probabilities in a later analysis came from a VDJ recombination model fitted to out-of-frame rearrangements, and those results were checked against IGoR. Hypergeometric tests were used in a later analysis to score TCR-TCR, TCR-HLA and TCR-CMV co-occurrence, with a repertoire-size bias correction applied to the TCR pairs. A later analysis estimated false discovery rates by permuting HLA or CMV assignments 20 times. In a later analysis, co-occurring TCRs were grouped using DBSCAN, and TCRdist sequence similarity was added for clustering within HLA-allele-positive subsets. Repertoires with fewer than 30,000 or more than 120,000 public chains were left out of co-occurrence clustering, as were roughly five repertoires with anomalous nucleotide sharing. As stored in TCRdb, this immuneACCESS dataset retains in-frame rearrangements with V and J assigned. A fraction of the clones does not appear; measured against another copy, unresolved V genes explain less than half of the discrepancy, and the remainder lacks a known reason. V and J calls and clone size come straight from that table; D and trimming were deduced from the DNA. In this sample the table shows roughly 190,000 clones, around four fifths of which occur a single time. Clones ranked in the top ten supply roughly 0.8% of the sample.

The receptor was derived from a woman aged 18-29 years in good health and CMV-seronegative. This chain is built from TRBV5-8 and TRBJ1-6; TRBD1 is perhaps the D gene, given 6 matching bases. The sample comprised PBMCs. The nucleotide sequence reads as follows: TGTGCCAGCAGCGTACCGGGACAACATCCTTCACCCCTCCACTTT. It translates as CASSVPGQHPSPLHF.